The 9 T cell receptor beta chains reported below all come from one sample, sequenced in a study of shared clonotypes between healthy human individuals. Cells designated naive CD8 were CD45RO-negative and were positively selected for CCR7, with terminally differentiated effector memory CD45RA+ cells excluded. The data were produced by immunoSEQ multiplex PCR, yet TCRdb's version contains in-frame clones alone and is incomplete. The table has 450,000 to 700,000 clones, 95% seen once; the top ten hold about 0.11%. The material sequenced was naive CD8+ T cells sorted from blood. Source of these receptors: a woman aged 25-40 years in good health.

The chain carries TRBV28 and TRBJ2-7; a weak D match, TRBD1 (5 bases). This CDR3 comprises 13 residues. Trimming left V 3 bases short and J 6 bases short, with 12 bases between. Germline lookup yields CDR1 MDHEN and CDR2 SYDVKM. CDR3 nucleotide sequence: TGTGCCAGCAGTTTGTGGCAGGGCGTCGAGCAGTACTTC. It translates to CASSLWQGVEQYF.

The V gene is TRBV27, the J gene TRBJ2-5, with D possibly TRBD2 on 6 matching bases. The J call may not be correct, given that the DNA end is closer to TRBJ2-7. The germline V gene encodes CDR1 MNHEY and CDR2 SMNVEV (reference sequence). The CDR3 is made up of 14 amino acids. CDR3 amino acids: CASSLGGVSYEQYF. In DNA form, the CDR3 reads TGTGCCAGCAGCTTGGGGGGAGTTAGCTACGAGCAGTACTTC.

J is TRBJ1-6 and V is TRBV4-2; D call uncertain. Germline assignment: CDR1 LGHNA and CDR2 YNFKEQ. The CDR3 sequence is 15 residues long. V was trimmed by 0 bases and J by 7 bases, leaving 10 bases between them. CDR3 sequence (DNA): TGTGCCAGCAGCCAAGATGAGGCCCTGAATTCACCCCTCCACTTT. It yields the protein CASSQDEALNSPLHF.

CDR3 protein: CASSSVGSGRNTIYF. Here the CDR3 DNA reads TGTGCCAGCAGTTCCGTAGGTTCAGGGCGAAACACCATATATTTT. V gene TRBV28 combines with J gene TRBJ1-3; TRBD1 might be the D (5 bases). Germline V CDR1 and CDR2: MDHEN, SYDVKM. The CDR3 extends over 15 amino acids. Between the trimmed V and J ends, which lost 4 bases and 5 bases, there was a span of 15 bases.

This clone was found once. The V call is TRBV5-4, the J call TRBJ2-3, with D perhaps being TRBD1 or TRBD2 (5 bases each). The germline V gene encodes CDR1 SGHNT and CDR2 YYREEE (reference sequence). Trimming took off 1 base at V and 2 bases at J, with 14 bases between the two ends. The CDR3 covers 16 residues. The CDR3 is CASSLSGGTVTDTQYF. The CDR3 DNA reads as TGTGCCAGCAGCTTGTCTGGGGGAACCGTCACAGATACGCAGTATTTT.

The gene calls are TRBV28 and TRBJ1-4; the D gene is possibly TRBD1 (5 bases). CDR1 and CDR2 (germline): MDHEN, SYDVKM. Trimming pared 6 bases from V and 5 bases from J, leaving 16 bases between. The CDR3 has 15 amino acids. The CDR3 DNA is TGTGCCAGCAGAGGGACCGTCAGCCGGAATGAAAAACTGTTTTTT. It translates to CASRGTVSRNEKLFF.

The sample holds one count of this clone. The CDR3 nucleotides are TGCGCCAGCAGTGAGACACTAGCGGGAGTTGGAGAGACCCAGTACTTC. It encodes CASSETLAGVGETQYF. This chain joins TRBV10-1 and TRBJ2-5, with TRBD2 matching over 11 bases. CDR1 is WNHNN and CDR2 is SYGVQD in the germline V gene (reference sequence). With V trimmed by 2 bases and J by 4 bases, 6 bases remained unmatched. CDR3 length: 16 amino acids.

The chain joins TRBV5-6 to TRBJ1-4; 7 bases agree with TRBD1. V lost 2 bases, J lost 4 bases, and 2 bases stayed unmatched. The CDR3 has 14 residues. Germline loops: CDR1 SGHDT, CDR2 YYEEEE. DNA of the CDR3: TGTGCCAGCAGCTTAGGGGGCCATAATGAAAAACTGTTTTTT. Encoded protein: CASSLGGHNEKLFF. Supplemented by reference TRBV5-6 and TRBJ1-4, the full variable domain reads DAGVTQSPTHLIKTRGQQVTLRCSPKSGHDTVSWYQQALGQGPQFIFQYYEEEERQRGNFPDRFSGHQFPNYSSELNVNALLLGDSALYLCASSLGGHNEKLFFGSGTQLSVL.

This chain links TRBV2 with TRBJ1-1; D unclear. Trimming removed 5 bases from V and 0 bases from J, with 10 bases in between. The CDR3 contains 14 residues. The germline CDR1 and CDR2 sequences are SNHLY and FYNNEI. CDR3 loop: CASSSVDLNTEAFF. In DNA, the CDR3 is TGTGCCAGCAGTTCAGTGGACCTGAACACTGAAGCTTTCTTT.